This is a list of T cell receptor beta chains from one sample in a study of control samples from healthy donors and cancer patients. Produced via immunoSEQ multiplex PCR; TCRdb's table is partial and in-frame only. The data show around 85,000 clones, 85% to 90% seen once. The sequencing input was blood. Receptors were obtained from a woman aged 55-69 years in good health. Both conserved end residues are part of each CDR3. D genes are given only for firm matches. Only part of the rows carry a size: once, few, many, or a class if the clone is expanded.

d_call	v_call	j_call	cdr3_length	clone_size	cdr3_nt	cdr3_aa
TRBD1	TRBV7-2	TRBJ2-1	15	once	TGTGCCAGCAGCCCGACAGGGGAGTCCTACAATGAGCAGTTCTTC	CASSPTGESYNEQFF
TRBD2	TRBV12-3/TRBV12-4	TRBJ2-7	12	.	TGTGCCAGCAGTTTTGGCGGGGGTGAGCAGTACTTC	CASSFGGGEQYF
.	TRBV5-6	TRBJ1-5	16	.	TGTGCCAGCAGCTTGGAATCCGGGGGAGGCAATCAGCCCCAGCATTTT	CASSLESGGGNQPQHF
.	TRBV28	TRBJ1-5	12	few	TGTGCCAGCAGTCTTCAGTTCACGCCCCAGCATTTT	CASSLQFTPQHF
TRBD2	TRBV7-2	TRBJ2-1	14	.	TGTGCCAGCAGCTTAATGCGGGAGGCCAATGAGCAGTTCTTC	CASSLMREANEQFF
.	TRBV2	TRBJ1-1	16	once	TGTGCCAGCAGTGAAGAAGGGATGGGGATGAACACTGAAGCTTTCTTT	CASSEEGMGMNTEAFF
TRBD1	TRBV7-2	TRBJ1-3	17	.	TGTGCCAGCAGCTTAGGAGGGCAGGGGGTCTCTGGAAACACCATATATTTT	CASSLGGQGVSGNTIYF
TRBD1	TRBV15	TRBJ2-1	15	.	TGTGCCACCAGCACGGGACAGGGGGTTTACAATGAGCAGTTCTTC	CATSTGQGVYNEQFF
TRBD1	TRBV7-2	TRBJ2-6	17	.	TGTGCCAGCAGCGCTGGGACAGCCTCCCATGGGGCCAACGTCCTGACTTTC	CASSAGTASHGANVLTF
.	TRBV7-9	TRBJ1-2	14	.	TGTGCCAGCAGCTCCTACGAGGGGTTTAAGGGCTACACCTTC	CASSSYEGFKGYTF
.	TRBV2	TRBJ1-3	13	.	TGTGCCACCGGACAAGTATCGGGAAACACCATATATTTT	CATGQVSGNTIYF
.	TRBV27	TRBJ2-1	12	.	TGTGCCAGCAGTTCAACAGGGTATGAGCAGTTCTTC	CASSSTGYEQFF
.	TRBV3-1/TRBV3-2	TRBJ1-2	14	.	TGTGCCAGCAGCCACCGGGACGGAACTTATGGCTACACCTTC	CASSHRDGTYGYTF
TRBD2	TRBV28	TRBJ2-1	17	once	TGTGCCAGCAGTCCCTTGACTAGCGGGAGATTCTACAATGAGCAGTTCTTC	CASSPLTSGRFYNEQFF
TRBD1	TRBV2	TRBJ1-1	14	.	TGTGCCAGCAGTGAATGGGACAGAAGTCTGGAAGCTTTCTTT	CASSEWDRSLEAFF
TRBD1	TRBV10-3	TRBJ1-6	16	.	TGTGCCATCAGGGCCGGGACAGGGCTCAATAATTCACCCCTCCACTTT	CAIRAGTGLNNSPLHF
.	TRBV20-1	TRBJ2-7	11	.	TGCAGTGCTAGAGATTACAGGGAGCAGTACTTC	CSARDYREQYF
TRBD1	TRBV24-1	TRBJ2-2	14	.	TGTGCCACCAGGGACAGGGGGGACACCGGGGAGCTGTTTTTT	CATRDRGDTGELFF